The clone carrying this TCR beta chain was observed a handful of times. The data were obtained in a study of regulatory T cells in long-lasting Graves disease. Germline V lookup: CDR1 SGHTA, CDR2 FQGNSA. This CDR3 is 16 amino acids long. V lost 5 bases to trimming and J lost 3 bases; unmatched junction nucleotides: 6. Time point described: newly diagnosed GD, antithyroid drugs for less than 3 months. RNA extracted from PBMCs served as the sequencing template. Assembly of TCR beta libraries relied on iRepertoire HTBI primers together with Arm-PCR of CDR3 regions. TCRdb processed the multiplex PCR reads anew with MiXCR; each CDR3 protein has one entry. In the table there are roughly 500,000 distinct CDR3 sequences, approximately 15% of which are singletons. This sample also belongs to another study, concerning T cells in Graves' hyperthyroidism and ophthalmopathy.

The genes are TRBV7-2 and TRBJ2-3; TRBD2 agrees at 12 bases. The clonotype originates from a man under 40 with Graves disease. Sample: peripheral blood mononuclear cells (PBMCs), taken at new diagnosis, from a patient treated with antithyroid drugs. CDR3 amino acids: CASSAPGTSGTDTQYF. The CDR3 DNA sequence: TGTGCCAGCAGCGCGCCAGGGACTAGCGGGACAGATACGCAGTATTTT.